This is a list of T cell receptor beta chains from one sample in a study of blood T cell repertoires in COVID-19. Here immunoSEQ multiplex PCR was the method, and the copy in TCRdb shows in-frame clones only, minus some. This sample has some 85,000 clones, with 80% found just once. Material: peripheral blood. These receptor sequences come from a woman older than 75 with acute or convalescent COVID-19. The CDR3 runs from the conserved cysteine through the conserved F or W. The D gene is left open where the match is weak. Size is omitted from some rows. Given values are once, few, many or a class for expanded clones.

NA	TRBD1	TRBV4-1	TRBJ2-7	CASSQAPGQLDEQYF	TGCGCCAGCAGCCAAGCGCCGGGACAGCTAGACGAGCAGTACTTC
NA	NA	TRBV5-6	TRBJ2-5	CASCPGVGETQYF	TGTGCCAGCTGCCCGGGGGTAGGTGAGACCCAGTACTTC
NA	NA	TRBV6-2/TRBV6-3	TRBJ1-1	CASSDLRGGREAFF	TGTGCCAGCAGTGACCTCAGGGGCGGGCGTGAAGCTTTCTTT
NA	NA	TRBV5-1	TRBJ2-7	CASSLGGLAAQTEQYF	TGCGCCAGCAGCTTAGGGGGTCTAGCGGCCCAAACCGAGCAGTACTTC
NA	TRBD2	TRBV18	TRBJ2-1	CASSQIVGSGSSVYNEQFF	TGTGCCAGCTCGCAAATAGTGGGTAGCGGGAGTTCCGTGTACAATGAGCAGTTCTTC
NA	NA	TRBV10-3	TRBJ1-1	CAISGPRVATEAFF	TGTGCCATCAGTGGGCCCAGGGTGGCCACTGAAGCTTTCTTT
few	NA	TRBV20-1	TRBJ2-7	CSASRVTGSYEQYF	TGCAGTGCTAGTCGGGTCACTGGATCCTACGAGCAGTACTTC
NA	NA	TRBV18	TRBJ2-7	CASSPVADDYEQYF	TGTGCCAGCTCACCAGTGGCGGATGACTACGAGCAGTACTTC
once	NA	TRBV19	TRBJ2-2	CASSIVFRTSTGELFF	TGTGCCAGTAGTATAGTATTTAGGACTTCAACCGGGGAGCTGTTTTTT
NA	TRBD1	TRBV27	TRBJ2-7	CASSLSGTASYYEQYF	TGTGCCAGCAGTTTATCCGGGACAGCCTCCTACTACGAGCAGTACTTC
NA	TRBD1	TRBV5-1	TRBJ1-2	CASSPDRGNYGYTF	TGCGCCAGCAGCCCGGACAGGGGGAACTATGGCTACACCTTC
NA	NA	TRBV5-4	TRBJ1-5	CASSFGMPDSNQPQHF	TGTGCCAGCAGCTTTGGCATGCCCGATAGCAATCAGCCCCAGCATTTT
NA	TRBD1	TRBV5-8	TRBJ1-2	CASSPGTGVNYGYTF	TGTGCCAGCAGCCCGGGGACAGGGGTTAACTATGGCTACACCTTC
few	TRBD2	TRBV7-2	TRBJ2-5	CASSSGLAGETQYF	TGTGCCAGCAGCTCGGGACTAGCGGGAGAGACCCAGTACTTC
NA	NA	TRBV2	TRBJ2-5	CASSVRGQETQYF	TGTGCCAGCAGTGTTAGGGGCCAAGAGACCCAGTACTTC
NA	NA	TRBV5-1	TRBJ2-7	CASSLTPGAQYEQYF	TGCGCCAGCAGCTTGACGCCAGGGGCGCAGTACGAGCAGTACTTC
NA	TRBD2	TRBV5-1	TRBJ2-7	CASSGAGGTYEQYF	TGCGCCAGCAGCGGGGCGGGAGGCACCTACGAGCAGTACTTC
NA	NA	TRBV27	TRBJ2-3	CASSLRPSVPDFTTDTQYF	TGTGCCAGCAGTTTAAGACCCTCCGTCCCAGACTTTACCACAGATACGCAGTATTTT
NA	TRBD2	TRBV12-3/TRBV12-4	TRBJ2-1	CASRTSGRAGQFF	TGTGCCAGCCGGACTAGCGGGAGGGCCGGGCAGTTCTTC
NA	NA	TRBV18	TRBJ2-5	CASSPSRGSYQETQYF	TGTGCCAGCTCACCAAGCCGGGGGAGCTATCAAGAGACCCAGTACTTC
NA	NA	TRBV28	TRBJ1-2	CASSLVGPGNYGYTF	TGTGCCAGCAGTTTAGTGGGGCCGGGTAACTATGGCTACACCTTC
NA	TRBD2	TRBV6-2/TRBV6-3	TRBJ2-2	CASSQGTSGRRELFF	TGTGCCAGCAGCCAAGGGACTAGCGGGAGGAGGGAGCTGTTTTTT
NA	TRBD1	TRBV2	TRBJ2-7	CASSEDNFRGRYEQYF	TGTGCCAGCAGTGAGGACAATTTCAGGGGGCGGTACGAGCAGTACTTC
NA	TRBD2	TRBV7-9	TRBJ2-3	CASSLGGLVAGIEYTQYF	TGTGCCAGCAGCTTAGGGGGCCTGGTAGCGGGGATCGAATATACGCAGTATTTT
NA	NA	TRBV11-2	TRBJ2-7	CASSFKRGLLEQYF	TGTGCCAGCAGCTTCAAACGGGGTCTTCTCGAGCAGTACTTC
NA	NA	TRBV27	TRBJ1-1	CASSLWRDTEAFF	TGTGCCAGCAGTCTATGGAGGGACACTGAAGCTTTCTTT
NA	TRBD2	TRBV5-1	TRBJ2-3	CASSLGPSRGDTDTQYF	TGCGCCAGCAGCTTGGGGCCGTCGCGGGGGGACACAGATACGCAGTATTTT
NA	TRBD1	TRBV6-4	TRBJ1-1	CASSLGQGSTEAFF	TGTGCCAGCAGTCTGGGACAGGGGAGCACTGAAGCTTTCTTT
few	NA	TRBV18	TRBJ1-5	CASSPSGLDQPQHF	TGTGCCAGCTCACCGTCAGGGCTGGATCAGCCCCAGCATTTT
NA	NA	TRBV3-1/TRBV3-2	TRBJ1-1	CASSQDLTEAFF	TGTGCCAGCAGCCAAGATCTCACTGAAGCTTTCTTT
NA	NA	TRBV19	TRBJ1-5	CASSIGGRGQPQHF	TGTGCCAGTAGTATAGGCGGCAGGGGACAGCCCCAGCATTTT
NA	TRBD2	TRBV27	TRBJ2-7	CASSFRGRAGYEQYF	TGTGCCAGCAGTTTTCGTGGGAGGGCCGGATACGAGCAGTACTTC